This record looks at one TCR beta chain sequence and its context. What it recognizes is unknown. The data are from a study of OX40 agonist ivuxolimab in advanced cancers. Study-level information: It was ivuxolimab, an agonistic anti-OX40 (CD134) antibody, that patients were treated with. Age averaged about 66 years (range roughly 23 to 79), and more than 80% were male.

Per germline, CDR1 SGHAT and CDR2 FQNNGV. Trimming pared 0 bases from V and 7 bases from J, leaving 18 bases between. The CDR3 is 16 amino acids. Study-level findings and limits: Expanded clones were, on average, more numerous among CD8+ T cells than CD4+.

Data came from immunoSEQ multiplex PCR; TCRdb stores just in-frame clones and leaves some out. Here the sample spans 50,000 or so clones, about 89% being singletons. This clonotype was obtained from an adult with an advanced solid tumor such as melanoma, head and neck, liver or kidney cancer. The starting material was CD4+ or CD8+ T cells sorted from blood, obtained in a trial of the OX40 agonist ivuxolimab. J is TRBJ1-2 and V is TRBV11-2, with a tentative D call TRBD1 (5 bases). Written as DNA, the CDR3 is TGTGCCAGCAGCTTAGATCCGGGGCCTAGATTGTCTGGCTACACCTTC. This sequence encodes CASSLDPGPRLSGYTF. Full variable domain (missing parts from reference TRBV11-2 and TRBJ1-2): EAGVAQSPRYKIIEKRQSVAFWCNPISGHATLYWYQQILGQGPKLLIQFQNNGVVDDSQLPKDRFSAERLKGVDSTLKIQPAKLEDSAVYLCASSLDPGPRLSGYTFGSGTRLTVV.